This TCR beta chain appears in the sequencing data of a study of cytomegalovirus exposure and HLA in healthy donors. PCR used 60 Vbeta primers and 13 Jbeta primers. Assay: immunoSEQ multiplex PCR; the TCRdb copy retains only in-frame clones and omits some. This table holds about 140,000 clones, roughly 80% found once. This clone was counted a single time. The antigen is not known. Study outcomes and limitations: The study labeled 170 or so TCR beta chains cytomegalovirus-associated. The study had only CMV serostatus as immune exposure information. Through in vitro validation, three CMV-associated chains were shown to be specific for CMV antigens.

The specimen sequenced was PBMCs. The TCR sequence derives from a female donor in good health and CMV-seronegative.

CDR3 loop: CASGQGMGYTF. The DNA for the CDR3 is TGTGCCAGCGGACAGGGGATGGGCTACACCTTC. The chain links TRBV27 to TRBJ1-2; the match to TRBD1 covers 9 bases. Germline V gene lookup returns CDR1 MNHEY and CDR2 SMNVEV (reference sequence). The CDR3 length is 11 residues. Losses at the gene ends were 8 bases for V and 8 bases for J; bases not matched to a gene: 3.